Detailed here is one T cell receptor (beta chain). Its specific antigen is unknown. Base qualities are not provided; no much larger clone lies one nucleotide away. These data are taken from a study of identical twins (dated by TCRdb to about 2016). With regard to the full study: To test whether fetal clonotypes persist, this study deep-sequenced TCR alpha and beta repertoires from monozygotic twins, from unrelated adults of various ages, and from cord blood. To rule out contamination, the twin experiments were replicated at different times with different library preparation protocols. Broad study findings and their caveats: Because the same donors could not be followed over many years, the conclusions relied on cross-sectional statistical analysis. Excess twin sharing in beta out-of-frame sequences was weaker because fewer shared sequences lowered the signal-to-noise ratio. Out-of-frame TCR alpha sequences shared between twins showed an excess of low generation-probability sequences compared with coincidental sharing between unrelated individuals. Abundant cord blood beta clonotypes had fewer insertions, young adult naive repertoires showed a similar but weaker trend, and memory repertoires showed no such trend. Recombination models systematically underestimated out-of-frame TCR alpha sharing in monozygotic twins but agreed with sharing between unrelated individuals. Invariant T cells such as MAIT and iNKT could partly confound zero-insertion analyses, though diverse VJ usage argued against this for most clonotypes.

The germline V gene provides CDR1 SGHTA and CDR2 FQGTGA. V is cut back by 5 bases and J by 2 bases, with 13 bases in the junction unmatched. Inclusive of the bounding cysteine and phenylalanine, the CDR3 is 19 residues long. Only CDR3 DNA is held: 57 bases, read in frame from base 1. Only healthy Caucasian donors were included. Three pairs of female monozygotic twins, all aged 18 to 29 years, were included in the twin cohort. RNA for TCR libraries was isolated from peripheral blood mononuclear cells. The library came from 5' RACE. Sequencing instrument: Illumina HiSeq 2000. Template switching added a universal primer binding site, and the final cDNA carried a unique molecular identifier that allowed TCR cDNA molecules to be counted accurately. Specific primers in the conserved constant-segment region were used to synthesize first-strand cDNA for TCR alpha and beta chains. To control for contamination, each cDNA library was double barcoded with a SMART-Mk sample barcode plus Illumina barcodes. TruSeq adapter sequences, together with Illumina sample barcodes, were added in two successive PCR steps. TCR alpha and beta cDNA libraries were sequenced on the Illumina HiSeq platform with custom primers. In the paper's pipeline: Unique molecular identifiers were extracted from raw reads with MiGEC, and CDR3 positions were determined with MiXCR. Recombination models were inferred per individual with the repgenHMM and IGoR tools using an EM algorithm. The tcR package in R was used for shared clonotype analysis, with sharing normalized by the product of cloneset sizes. To study raw recombination without the effects of thymic and clonal selection, out-of-frame nonproductive sequences were analyzed. TCRdb reanalyzed the raw reads on its own, using fastp at Q25 for trimming and MiXCR for clone calling, and kept in-frame beta chains. Each CDR3 protein appears once, grouped with its most common genes and DNA. TCRdb assigned the V and J calls; the authors' analysis was not used. The sample table contains roughly 720,000 distinct CDR3 sequences; only one count was recorded for 15% to 20% of them. About 12% of the sample belongs to the ten largest clones.

These data were also filed under a second study, of T cells expressing NK-cell markers. Per the second study: TCR beta-chain repertoires were profiled in sorted CD3+CD56+NKG2C+, CD3+CD56+NKG2C- and CD3+CD56-NKG2C+ T-cell subsets from eight donors. Among the eight sequenced donors, seven were HCMV-seropositive and one was HCMV-seronegative. To restrict sorting to alphabetaTCR-expressing T cells, an anti-gammadeltaTCR antibody was added in several experiments. In five to seven donors, the dominant CD3+CD56+NKG2C+ clonotypes were among the top 10 CD8+ clonotypes and accounted for about 1.0-7.5% of CD8+ T cells. Those dominant clonotypes were again the most abundant among CD3+CD56-NKG2C+ cells in four donors, at about 28.3-65%. It remained unclear whether the expanded NKG2C-expressing T cell clones were specific for HCMV antigens. Randomly selected healthy volunteers, three men and five women, were used as the eight sequenced donors. To determine HCMV serostatus, a commercial ELISA kit was used to detect HCMV-specific IgG in serum. Bulk peripheral blood T-cell repertoires were additionally sequenced from unsorted PBMC for roughly six donors. MIGEC was used to demultiplex reads and group reads by UMI, and MiTCR was used to assemble and quantify clonotypes. Only TCR cDNA sequences supported by at least two reads were kept to exclude erroneous sequences. The tcR package was used for downstream repertoire analysis, with clonotypes matched between fractions based on CDR3 nucleotide sequence plus V segment. VDJmatch was used to annotate antigen specificity against VDJdb, with one amino acid substitution in CDR3 permitted.

The sequence links TRBV7-3 to TRBJ2-3, and TRBD2 matches 13 of the central bases. This receptor was obtained from a woman aged 18-29 years in good health. The sample was PBMCs. The sequenced DNA is TGTGCCAGCAGCCGTACTAGCGGGGGGGCTTTGCGGGACACAGATACGCAGTATTTT. Translated, this is CASSRTSGGALRDTDTQYF.